Following are 28 T cell receptor beta chains from one sample sequenced in a study of blood T cell repertoires in COVID-19. This table comes from immunoSEQ multiplex PCR, and its TCRdb copy is limited to in-frame clones, with some not included. The data show under 250,000 clones, around 80% seen once. Sequencing input: peripheral blood. The source of these receptors is a woman younger than 30 with acute or convalescent COVID-19.

The chain joins TRBV5-1 to TRBJ1-3; no reliable D call. The V end lost 4 bases, the J end lost 4 bases, and 9 bases lay between the germline ends. The CDR3 consists of 13 residues. In germline, CDR1 is SGHRS, CDR2 YFSETQ. This CDR3 is CASSPQAGNTIYF. CDR3 bases: TGCGCCAGCAGCCCCCAGGCGGGAAACACCATATATTTT.

The V and J genes are TRBV7-9 and TRBJ1-5, with D possibly TRBD1 on 5 matching bases. The CDR3 contains 15 residues. Germline V gives CDR1 SEHNR, CDR2 FQNEAQ (reference sequence). Trimming removed 5 bases at V and 3 bases at J, with 14 bases between. The CDR3 spells CASSPLGGANQPQHF. In DNA, the CDR3 is TGTGCCAGCAGCCCCCTCGGAGGGGCCAATCAGCCCCAGCATTTT. Full variable domain (outside the CDR3, taken from reference TRBV7-9 and TRBJ1-5): DTGVSQNPRHKITKRGQNVTFRCDPISEHNRLYWYRQTLGQGPEFLTYFQNEAQLEKSRLLSDRFSAERPKGSFSTLEIQRTEQGDSAMYLCASSPLGGANQPQHFGDGTRLSIL.

This sequence joins TRBV5-4 and TRBJ2-1; D remains ambiguous. Germline-derived CDR1 and CDR2 are SGHNT and YYREEE (reference sequence). The CDR3 is 15 residues long. Trimming left V 1 base short and J 2 bases short, with 10 bases between. CDR3 sequence: CASSLSGGAYNEQFF. The CDR3 coding sequence is TGTGCCAGCAGCTTGTCTGGCGGAGCCTACAATGAGCAGTTCTTC.

This clone was observed a few times. The chain joins TRBV28 to TRBJ1-6, with a weak D call TRBD1 (6 bases). The V end was cut by 5 bases, the J end by 0 bases, with 8 bases between. The CDR3 covers 15 residues. The germline V gene encodes CDR1 MDHEN and CDR2 SYDVKM. The CDR3 is CASSPQGSYNSPLHF. The CDR3 nucleotides read TGTGCCAGCAGTCCACAGGGCTCCTATAATTCACCCCTCCACTTT.

This chain joins TRBV19 and TRBJ2-1, with unresolved D. CDR1 is LNHDA, CDR2 SQIVND, per germline (reference sequence). The CDR3 sequence is 16 residues long. Trimming removed 1 base at V and 1 base at J, with 11 bases between. The CDR3 nucleotides read TGTGCCAGTAGTATAGCCCTTGGCGGTTCCTACAATGAGCAGTTCTTC. Translated, it gives CASSIALGGSYNEQFF.

V gene TRBV7-2 combines with J gene TRBJ2-7; the match to TRBD1 covers 9 bases. The trim removed 5 bases at V and 9 bases at J, leaving 14 bases unmatched. The CDR3 loop spans 15 amino acids. Germline assignment: CDR1 SGHTA and CDR2 FQGNSA. The CDR3 loop is CASSPIPGTGNRQYF. The CDR3 region has the DNA TGTGCCAGCAGCCCCATCCCCGGGACAGGGAATCGGCAGTACTTC. Looking up the rest from reference TRBV7-2 and TRBJ2-7 gives the full variable domain: GAGVSQSPSNKVTEKGKDVELRCDPISGHTALYWYRQSLGQGLEFLIYFQGNSAPDKSGLPSDRFSAERTGGSVSTLTIQRTQQEDSAVYLCASSPIPGTGNRQYFGPGTRLTVT.

V and J are TRBV9 and TRBJ2-1, with a possible D match to TRBD2 (5 bases). Looked up from germline, CDR1 is SGDLS and CDR2 is YYNGEE. CDR3 length equals 14 residues. Trimming cost V 0 bases and J 5 bases, with 9 bases left between them. DNA for the CDR3: TGTGCCAGCAGCGTAGGGCGGGTGGACAATGAGCAGTTCTTC. This translates into CASSVGRVDNEQFF. The variable domain in full, with the rest retrieved from reference TRBV9 and TRBJ2-1, is DSGVTQTPKHLITATGQRVTLRCSPRSGDLSVYWYQQSLDQGLQFLIQYYNGEERAKGNILERFSAQQFPDLHSELNLSSLELGDSALYFCASSVGRVDNEQFFGPGTRLTVL.

In nucleotides, the CDR3 is TGTGCCAGCAGTTACTCAAAGGGGTTCAGCGGGGAGCTGTTTTTT. Its translation is CASSYSKGFSGELFF. The rearrangement links TRBV6-5 to TRBJ2-2; D is possibly TRBD1 (5 bases). The CDR3 consists of 15 residues. In germline, CDR1 is MNHEY, CDR2 SVGAGI. V lost 0 bases to trimming and J lost 7 bases, with 12 bases between them.

This clone was seen a single time. The chain recombines TRBV21-1 with TRBJ1-2. TRBV21-1 is a pseudogene. The CDR3 contains 14 residues. CDR3 residues: CASSAINPDYGYTF. For the CDR3, the DNA is TGTGCCAGCAGCGCCATAAACCCGGACTATGGCTACACCTTC.

This sequence joins TRBV6-2 or TRBV6-3 and TRBJ1-1; no definite D call. This CDR3 has 14 amino acids. Germline V CDR1 and CDR2: MNHEY, SVGEGT. V lost 2 bases to trimming and J lost 2 bases, with 9 bases between them. CDR3 in amino acids: CASSYAGPNTEAFF. The CDR3 DNA reads as TGTGCCAGCAGTTACGCGGGTCCTAACACTGAAGCTTTCTTT.

This clone was observed a handful of times. The V gene is TRBV6-1, the J gene TRBJ1-4; 7 bases map to TRBD1. Looked up from germline, CDR1 is MNHNS and CDR2 is SASEGT. The CDR3 is made up of 17 amino acids. V was pared by 0 bases and J by 5 bases, with 9 bases of the junction left unmatched. CDR3 in amino acids: CASSEAPRRGPNEKLFF. CDR3 DNA: TGTGCCAGCAGTGAAGCGCCGCGAAGGGGGCCAAATGAAAAACTGTTTTTT.

This chain joins TRBV2 and TRBJ1-4; maybe TRBD1 (6 bases). The V end was cut by 2 bases, the J end by 17 bases, with 24 bases between. There are 15 residues in the CDR3. CDR1 is SNHLY, CDR2 FYNNEI, per germline. CDR3 sequence reads: CASSERPPSRTALFF. CDR3 DNA: TGTGCCAGCAGTGAAAGGCCACCCTCCAGGACAGCACTATTTTTT.

As for this clone: One junction end disagrees with the germline gene, perhaps due to a read error. The rearrangement joins TRBV29-1 to TRBJ2-1; TRBD1 might be the D (5 bases). The CDR3 has 11 residues. CDR1 and CDR2 from the germline V gene are SQVTM and ANQGSEA. The CDR3 protein is CSVDHRQGSLF. The CDR3 DNA sequence: TGCAGCGTTGATCACAGGCAGGGTTCGCTCTTC.

This chain uses TRBV7-6 with TRBJ1-2, with D possibly being TRBD1 (6 bases). V was shortened by 5 bases and J by 0 bases, with 16 bases between the two germline ends. The CDR3 has 16 residues. Germline lookup yields CDR1 SGHVS and CDR2 FNYEAQ. Here the CDR3 reads CASSPLLRGPNYGYTF. The CDR3 coding sequence is TGTGCCAGCAGCCCCCTACTCAGGGGACCTAACTATGGCTACACCTTC.

V gene TRBV7-2 combines with J gene TRBJ1-5, with D possibly matching TRBD1 (5 bases). The CDR3 spans 15 residues. Germline V gene data show CDR1 as SGHTA and CDR2 as FQGNSA. Trimming removed 5 bases from V and 0 bases from J, with 11 bases in between. CDR3 in DNA: TGTGCCAGCAGCCTGCTGACAGATAGCAATCAGCCCCAGCATTTT. Protein: CASSLLTDSNQPQHF.

The chain joins TRBV6-5 to TRBJ1-6; weak D call: TRBD1 (5 bases). The V gene lost 8 bases and the J gene lost 7 bases, with 12 bases spanning the gap. Germline CDR1 MNHEY, CDR2 SVGAGI. CDR3 length equals 13 residues. CDR3 sequence: CASRRGDNSPLHF. DNA for the CDR3: TGTGCCAGCCGACGGGGGGACAATTCACCCCTCCACTTT.

The V gene is TRBV4-3, the J gene TRBJ1-1; the D gene is possibly TRBD1 (5 bases). Germline assignment: CDR1 LGHNA and CDR2 YSLEER. The V and J ends lost 4 bases and 6 bases respectively, with 18 bases between them. This CDR3 contains 15 residues. Written as DNA, the CDR3 is TGCGCCAGCAGCCCCGGGGAGGGGTGGGTTGCTGAAGCTTTCTTT. Its translation is CASSPGEGWVAEAFF.

This clone has just a few counts. The chain has TRBV6-5 and TRBJ1-3; TRBD1 aligns across 9 bases. V dropped 7 bases and J dropped 4; count of bases not matched to a gene: 8. Germline assignment: CDR1 MNHEY and CDR2 SVGAGI. The CDR3 runs 15 residues. The CDR3 here is CASIGTGISGNTIYF. Written as DNA, the CDR3 is TGTGCCAGCATCGGGACAGGGATTTCGGGAAACACCATATATTTT.

On this clone: This specimen includes other DNA sequences encoding the same CDR3. This chain connects TRBV29-1 to TRBJ2-7; 10 bases are shared with TRBD1. J lost 1 base, V lost 2 bases, and 2 bases had no gene match. This CDR3 is 14 amino acids long. The germline gives CDR1 SQVTM, CDR2 ANQGSEA. The CDR3 loop reads CSVERDRGSYEQYF. In nucleotides, the CDR3 is TGCAGCGTTGAACGGGACAGGGGATCCTACGAGCAGTACTTC.

This chain uses TRBV5-1 with TRBJ1-5; 8 bases agree with TRBD1. Germline CDR1 is SGHRS and CDR2 is YFSETQ. Trimming took 3 bases from V and 0 from J; bases not matched to a gene: 5. The CDR3 has 16 residues. The CDR3 loop is CASSSGQGTSNQPQHF. The CDR3 DNA reads as TGCGCCAGCAGCTCCGGACAGGGTACTAGCAATCAGCCCCAGCATTTT.

This chain connects TRBV19 to TRBJ2-3; D perhaps matches TRBD1 (5 bases). Trimming shortened V by 7 bases and J by 0 bases, and 11 bases separated the two germline ends. The CDR3 totals 14 residues. CDR1 is LNHDA, CDR2 SQIVND, per germline (reference sequence). The CDR3: CASKVDTSTDTQYF. CDR3 sequence (DNA): TGTGCCAGTAAGGTGGACACTAGCACAGATACGCAGTATTTT.

The chain recombines TRBV14 with TRBJ1-1, with 8 bases matching TRBD1. The CDR3 is made up of 15 amino acids. J gave up 0 bases and V 2 bases, and 2 bases lay outside the gene matches. Germline loops: CDR1 SGHDN, CDR2 FVKESK. CDR3 coding DNA: TGTGCCAGCAGCCAATTGACAGGGGTGAACACTGAAGCTTTCTTT. Translated: CASSQLTGVNTEAFF.

The chain links TRBV28 to TRBJ1-2, with unresolved D. V lost 2 bases, J lost 4 bases, and 8 bases lay in between. The CDR3 is 13 amino acids. CDR1 and CDR2 from the germline V gene are MDHEN and SYDVKM. The CDR3: CASSLQVPYGYTF. The CDR3 nucleotides read TGTGCCAGCAGTTTACAGGTTCCCTATGGCTACACCTTC.

This clone has more than one count but fewer than ten. This chain joins TRBV9 and TRBJ1-2; 9 nucleotides agree with TRBD1. The trim removed 1 base at V and 2 bases at J, leaving 9 bases unmatched. The CDR3 length is 17 residues. The germline CDR1 and CDR2 sequences are SGDLS and YYNGEE. DNA of the CDR3: TGTGCCAGCAGCGTAAACCCCGAACAGGGGGCCAACTATGGCTACACCTTC. Its protein product is CASSVNPEQGANYGYTF.

This rearrangement joins TRBV25-1 to TRBJ2-7; the match to TRBD2 covers 11 bases. The CDR3 sequence is 15 residues long. V dropped 3 bases and J dropped 2; count of bases not matched to a gene: 3. The germline V gene has CDR1 MGHDK and CDR2 SYGVNS. The CDR3 loop reads CASSEGLADTYEQYF. CDR3 in DNA: TGTGCCAGCAGTGAGGGACTAGCGGATACCTACGAGCAGTACTTC.

V gene TRBV7-2 combines with J gene TRBJ1-2; TRBD1 aligns across 12 bases. Unmatched junction bases numbered 6, after V lost 0 bases and J lost 7 bases. The CDR3 is made up of 16 amino acids. Germline V lookup: CDR1 SGHTA, CDR2 FQGNSA. CDR3 in amino acids: CASSLAGTGGERGYTF. CDR3 DNA: TGTGCCAGCAGCTTAGCCGGGACAGGGGGCGAACGTGGCTACACCTTC.

Regarding this clone: One junction end disagrees with the germline gene, perhaps due to a read error. The J gene is TRBJ2-7, the V gene TRBV19; 7 bases align to TRBD1. Germline V gene data show CDR1 as LNHDA and CDR2 as SQIVND (reference sequence). The CDR3 loop spans 12 amino acids. For the CDR3, the DNA is TGTGCCAGTAGTATGGGACAGAAACTCCCCATCTTC. This sequence encodes CASSMGQKLPIF.

The chain links TRBV14 to TRBJ2-1, with TRBD2 as a possible D gene (6 bases). The V and J ends lost 4 bases and 12 bases respectively, with 19 bases between them. The length of the CDR3 is 14 residues. Germline V gene data show CDR1 as SGHDN and CDR2 as FVKESK. CDR3 nucleotide sequence: TGTGCCAGCAGCCCTAAGCGATGGAGGGAAAGGCAGTTCTTC. Protein sequence: CASSPKRWRERQFF. Full variable domain (missing parts from reference TRBV14 and TRBJ2-1): EAGVTQFPSHSVIEKGQTVTLRCDPISGHDNLYWYRRVMGKEIKFLLHFVKESKQDESGMPNNRFLAERTGGTYSTLKVQPAELEDSGVYFCASSPKRWRERQFFGPGTRLTVL.